Detailed here is one TCR beta chain. Its antigen remains unknown. The assay was immunoSEQ multiplex PCR, and TCRdb's table has in-frame clones only and misses some. The table lists about 41,000 clones, around 95% of them singletons. The V gene lost 2 bases and the J gene lost 5 bases, with 15 bases spanning the gap. The CDR3 runs to 15 residues. Germline V CDR1 and CDR2: MNHEY, SVGAGI. The entry originates in a study of graft-versus-host responses after intestinal transplantation. Study observations and caveats: The authors found GvH clones in recipient marrow, some appearing first in ileum or blood.

The material sequenced was unstimulated CD8+ T cells sorted from spleen or lymph node cells, taken before transplant. V is TRBV6-5 and J is TRBJ1-2, with D possibly TRBD1 on 5 matching bases. The TCR was taken from a human donor who was the organ donor for an intestinal transplant. The DNA for the CDR3 is TGTGCCAGCAGTTACGCGGTCGGGGCGGGGTATGGCTACACCTTC. This codes for CASSYAVGAGYGYTF.